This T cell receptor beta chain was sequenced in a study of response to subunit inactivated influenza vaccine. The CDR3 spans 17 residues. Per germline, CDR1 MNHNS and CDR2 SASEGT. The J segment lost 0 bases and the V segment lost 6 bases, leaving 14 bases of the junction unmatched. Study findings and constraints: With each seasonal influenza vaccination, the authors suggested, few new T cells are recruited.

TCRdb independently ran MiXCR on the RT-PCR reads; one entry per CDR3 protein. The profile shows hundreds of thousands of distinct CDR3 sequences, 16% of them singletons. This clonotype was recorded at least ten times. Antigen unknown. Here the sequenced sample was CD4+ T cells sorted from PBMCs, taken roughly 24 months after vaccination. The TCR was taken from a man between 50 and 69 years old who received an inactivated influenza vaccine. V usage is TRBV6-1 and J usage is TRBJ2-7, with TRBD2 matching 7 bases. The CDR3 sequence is CASRPTLAGVNSYEQYF. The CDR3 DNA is TGTGCCAGCAGACCGACATTAGCGGGCGTAAACTCCTACGAGCAGTACTTC.